The source of this T cell receptor beta chain is a study of preoperative IRX-2 immunotherapy in early breast cancer (dated by TCRdb to 2018 to 2020). Library preparation was by the immunoSEQ multiplex PCR assay. TCRdb re-hosts the immuneACCESS table, in-frame sequences only. Its copies lack some clones; in the studies checked, an unresolved V gene accounts for under half of them, and the cause for the rest is not known. Present in this sample are roughly 45,000 clones, less than 95% of which were seen just once. The leading ten clones occupy roughly 1.6% of the sample. Of note for this clone: Its antigen is not yet known. The input lacks base qualities; no much larger clone sits a single base away.

Explained via the paper, the treatment or condition label denotes: preoperative locoregional IRX-2 cytokine immunotherapy. The samples were obtained from a phase Ib study that tested preoperative, locoregional IRX-2 cytokine immunotherapy designed to prime immune responses. Patients with early-stage breast cancer who were given IRX-2 before surgery served as donors. The source was tumor tissue, collected after IRX-2 immunotherapy. This sequence originates from a human donor with breast cancer.

The CDR3 protein sequence reads: CASSLATTETQYF. The sequence in DNA is TGTGCCAGCAGCTTAGCGACGACAGAGACCCAGTACTTC. Rearrangement joined TRBV7-6 to TRBJ2-5; the D gene identity is not certain. Counted from cysteine to phenylalanine, this CDR3 has 13 amino acids. Just the 39-base CDR3 DNA is kept, in frame starting at base 1. As encoded in the germline V gene, CDR1 is SGHVS while CDR2 is FNYEAQ. Cut back by 0 bases and 4 bases, the V and J ends lie 6 bases apart.